One sample yielded the 32 T cell receptor beta chains listed below, sequenced in a study of beta chain features in type 1 diabetes. Study results and limitations: Patients with Type 1 diabetes showed moderately but significantly shorter TCRB CDR3s in all four CD4+ subsets.

What was sequenced were expressed TCRB transcripts, since all of the isolated RNA had been reverse transcribed. Method: immunoSEQ multiplex PCR; TCRdb's copy keeps in-frame clones and lacks some. The data show around 260,000 clones, approximately 24% seen once. Their specific antigens are unknown. The sample consisted of naive CD4+ T cells from blood. These receptors were collected from a woman aged 25 to 39 with type 1 diabetes.

The rearrangement links TRBV7-2 to TRBJ1-5; 7 nucleotides match TRBD1. The CDR3 contains 13 residues. After removal of 5 bases from V and 8 bases from J, the junction contained 6 bases not matched to a gene. Germline lookup yields CDR1 SGHTA and CDR2 FQGNSA. CDR3 residues: CASSTRTGKPQHF. The CDR3, as DNA: TGTGCCAGCAGCACGAGGACAGGCAAGCCCCAGCATTTT.

The chain couples TRBV28 to TRBJ1-4; 7 bases line up with TRBD1. This CDR3 contains 14 residues. Germline CDR1 MDHEN, CDR2 SYDVKM. Losses at the gene ends were 6 bases for V and 7 bases for J; bases not matched to a gene: 8. The CDR3 sequence: CASRSTGTLEKLFF. The DNA of the CDR3 is TGTGCCAGCAGGTCGACAGGGACTCTTGAAAAACTGTTTTTT.

V and J are TRBV6-5 and TRBJ1-2; TRBD1 agrees at 9 bases. The CDR3 length is 14 residues. J was trimmed by 3 bases and V by 10 bases; bases with no gene match: 9. Germline-derived CDR1 and CDR2 are MNHEY and SVGAGI. The CDR3 sequence: CATLQGANYYGYTF. The CDR3 region has the DNA TGTGCCACCCTACAGGGGGCAAATTACTATGGCTACACCTTC.

The table lists this clone with a few counts. The chain joins TRBV9 to TRBJ2-3, with a weak D call TRBD2 (6 bases). CDR1 and CDR2 (germline): SGDLS, YYNGEE. V was trimmed by 3 bases and J by 8 bases, leaving 19 bases between them. The CDR3 length is 15 residues. DNA of the CDR3: TGTGCCAGCAGCGCTTCGGACCTTCCGGAGGGTACGCAGTATTTT. Amino acids: CASSASDLPEGTQYF.

The chain has TRBV7-6 and TRBJ1-2; 8 nucleotides agree with TRBD1. J was trimmed by 3 bases and V by 5 bases; bases with no gene match: 2. Germline V gene lookup returns CDR1 SGHVS and CDR2 FNYEAQ. The CDR3 is 13 residues long. The CDR3 reads CASSVDRDYGYTF. DNA of the CDR3: TGTGCCAGCAGCGTGGACAGGGACTATGGCTACACCTTC.

The rearrangement uses TRBV29-1 and TRBJ2-7; D is perhaps TRBD1 (5 bases). The ends were cut back, 3 bases at V and 5 bases at J, with 11 bases in the middle. This CDR3 is built from 12 residues. Per germline, CDR1 SQVTM and CDR2 ANQGSEA. CDR3 nucleotide sequence: TGCAGCGTTGATGGTGACAGCGACGAGCAGTACTTC. Its protein product is CSVDGDSDEQYF.

The chain has TRBV11-2 and TRBJ2-1; 11 bases match TRBD2. The CDR3 totals 16 residues. Unmatched junction bases numbered 4, after V lost 4 bases and J lost 2 bases. Germline V gene data show CDR1 as SGHAT and CDR2 as FQNNGV. CDR3 DNA: TGTGCCAGCAGCTCACTAGCGGGAGTGGCCTACAATGAGCAGTTCTTC. Residues: CASSSLAGVAYNEQFF. Full variable domain (rest looked up from reference TRBV11-2 and TRBJ2-1): EAGVAQSPRYKIIEKRQSVAFWCNPISGHATLYWYQQILGQGPKLLIQFQNNGVVDDSQLPKDRFSAERLKGVDSTLKIQPAKLEDSAVYLCASSSLAGVAYNEQFFGPGTRLTVL.

V is TRBV4-1 and J is TRBJ2-5; TRBD2 agrees at 7 bases. Per germline, CDR1 MGHRA and CDR2 YSYEKL. V lost 0 bases, J lost 1 base, and 2 bases stayed unmatched. The CDR3 is 15 amino acids. CDR3 nucleotides: TGCGCCAGCAGCCAAGAGGGAGGGGTCCAAGAGACCCAGTACTTC. Its protein product is CASSQEGGVQETQYF.

V and J are TRBV6-6 and TRBJ1-2, with D tentatively TRBD1 (6 bases). Germline V gene sequence: CDR1 MNHNY, CDR2 SVGAGI (reference sequence). Trimming left V 4 bases short and J 6 bases short, with 15 bases between. The CDR3 runs 14 residues. CDR3 residues: CASSSHTGRDGYTF. CDR3 DNA sequence: TGTGCCAGCAGTTCGCACACAGGGCGAGATGGCTACACCTTC.

V gene TRBV14 combines with J gene TRBJ1-1; 7 bases match TRBD1. The germline gives CDR1 SGHDN, CDR2 FVKESK. Trimming took 3 bases from V and 0 from J; bases not matched to a gene: 10. The CDR3 has 17 amino acids. The CDR3 DNA sequence: TGTGCCAGCAGCCACCGGGACAGAGAGGCATTGAACACTGAAGCTTTCTTT. As protein: CASSHRDREALNTEAFF.

The chain uses TRBV15 and TRBJ2-7; TRBD1 aligns across 9 bases. Germline lookup yields CDR1 LNHNV and CDR2 YYDKDF (reference sequence). CDR3 length equals 16 residues. J gave up 6 bases and V 4 bases, and 13 bases lay outside the gene matches. CDR3 nucleotides: TGTGCCACCAGCACCCCACCGGGCGGACAGGGGATCGAGCAGTACTTC. Encoded protein: CATSTPPGGQGIEQYF. The complete variable domain, with remaining parts taken from reference TRBV15 and TRBJ2-7, reads DAMVIQNPRYQVTQFGKPVTLSCSQTLNHNVMYWYQQKSSQAPKLLFHYYDKDFNNEADTPDNFQSRRPNTSFCFLDIRSPGLGDTAMYLCATSTPPGGQGIEQYFGPGTRLTVT.

The chain uses TRBV10-3 and TRBJ1-2, with D possibly matching TRBD1 (6 bases). This CDR3 has 12 amino acids. Germline-derived CDR1 and CDR2 are ENHRY and SYGVKD. Trimming took 5 bases from V and 5 from J, leaving 9 bases between them. CDR3 sequence: CAISSGEYGYTF. The CDR3 DNA is TGTGCCATCAGTTCAGGGGAATATGGCTACACCTTC.

The chain recombines TRBV4-1 with TRBJ2-3; 11 positions agree with TRBD2. The CDR3 sequence is 16 residues long. The V and J ends lost 3 bases and 3 bases, in that order; junction bases with no gene match: 5. CDR1 and CDR2 (germline): MGHRA, YSYEKL. CDR3 residues: CASSHPSGRMTDTQYF. The DNA for the CDR3 is TGCGCCAGCAGCCATCCTAGCGGGAGGATGACAGATACGCAGTATTTT.

The rearrangement joins TRBV10-3 to TRBJ1-5; the match to TRBD1 covers 9 bases. Germline lookup yields CDR1 ENHRY and CDR2 SYGVKD. The CDR3 spans 15 residues. The junction had 11 bases not matched to a gene; V was cut back by 8 bases and J by 6 bases. CDR3 protein: CAISPVQGAGQPQHF. The CDR3, as DNA: TGTGCCATCTCCCCCGTACAGGGGGCGGGTCAGCCCCAGCATTTT.

This clone occurred a few times. The CDR3 nucleotides read TGCGCCAGCAGCTTGGCCCTGAAAAACATTCAGTACTTC. It specifies CASSLALKNIQYF. This chain links TRBV5-1 with TRBJ2-4; D ambiguous. The CDR3 has 13 amino acids. The V end lost 0 bases, the J end lost 4 bases, and 5 bases lay between the germline ends. CDR1 is SGHRS, CDR2 YFSETQ, per germline.

V and J are TRBV28 and TRBJ1-1; D is unresolved. CDR1 MDHEN and CDR2 SYDVKM come from the germline V gene. V shed 5 bases and J shed 4 bases, with 23 bases lying between them. This CDR3 is 17 amino acids long. The CDR3 loop reads CASSGLSGKPLRTEAFF. Written as DNA, the CDR3 is TGTGCCAGCAGTGGATTATCAGGAAAACCTCTGCGCACTGAAGCTTTCTTT.

The chain has TRBV30 and TRBJ2-6, with D tentatively TRBD1 (6 bases). Germline V gene lookup returns CDR1 GTSNPN and CDR2 SVGIG (reference sequence). This CDR3 contains 14 residues. V shed 4 bases and J shed 2 bases, with 9 bases lying between them. Here the CDR3 reads CAWKEGAGANVLTF. The CDR3 DNA follows: TGTGCCTGGAAAGAGGGGGCTGGGGCCAACGTCCTGACTTTC.

This clone was seen only a few times. The genes are TRBV5-4 and TRBJ2-7; 11 bases line up with TRBD2. The CDR3 runs 16 residues. V trimming: 4 bases; J trimming: 6 bases; junction bases outside the gene matches: 12. Germline V gene data show CDR1 as SGHNT and CDR2 as YYREEE (reference sequence). CDR3 bases: TGTGCCAGCAGCATTCTTAGCGGGAGGGCCTCGGGCGAGCAGTACTTC. Residues: CASSILSGRASGEQYF.

The chain couples TRBV2 to TRBJ1-1; D unclear. Trimming shortened V by 4 bases and J by 4 bases, and 10 bases separated the two germline ends. CDR3 length equals 13 residues. CDR1 and CDR2 (germline): SNHLY, FYNNEI. The CDR3 region is CASSVREPTEAFF. CDR3 bases: TGTGCCAGCAGTGTACGGGAACCCACTGAAGCTTTCTTT. Using reference TRBV2 and TRBJ1-1 for the parts outside the CDR3, the full variable domain is EPEVTQTPSHQVTQMGQEVILRCVPISNHLYFYWYRQILGQKVEFLVSFYNNEISEKSEIFDDQFSVERPDGSNFTLKIRSTKLEDSAMYFCASSVREPTEAFFGQGTRLTVV.

This chain connects TRBV30 to TRBJ1-1, with 8 bases that match TRBD1. This CDR3 spans 14 amino acids. Per germline, CDR1 GTSNPN and CDR2 SVGIG (reference sequence). The V and J ends lost 2 bases and 5 bases, in that order; junction bases with no gene match: 7. CDR3 residues: CAWSPRDRRTEAFF. The CDR3 nucleotides are TGTGCCTGGAGTCCCCGGGACAGGCGAACTGAAGCTTTCTTT.

V gene TRBV5-6 combines with J gene TRBJ2-1, with D possibly matching TRBD2 (6 bases). The CDR3 runs 16 residues. Trimming took off 4 bases at V and 0 bases at J, with 14 bases between the two ends. The germline V gene has CDR1 SGHDT and CDR2 YYEEEE. The CDR3 is CASSPIAVSSYNEQFF. The CDR3 nucleotides read TGTGCCAGCAGCCCTATAGCGGTTAGCTCCTACAATGAGCAGTTCTTC.

The chain recombines TRBV7-8 with TRBJ1-1; 7 positions agree with TRBD1. Germline CDR1 reads SGHVS; CDR2 reads FQNEAQ. Losses at the gene ends were 5 bases for V and 5 bases for J; bases not matched to a gene: 8. The CDR3 has 14 amino acids. The CDR3 reads CASSPNTGATEAFF. Here the CDR3 DNA reads TGTGCCAGCAGCCCGAACACAGGGGCGACTGAAGCTTTCTTT.

A few counts support this clone. The chain recombines TRBV5-1 with TRBJ2-5, with 8 bases fitting TRBD1. From germline, CDR1 is SGHRS and CDR2 YFSETQ. The CDR3 loop spans 15 amino acids. Losses at the gene ends were 9 bases for V and 5 bases for J; bases not matched to a gene: 15. The DNA of the CDR3 is TGCGCCACCAAGAAGCCAGGGGGCGGATGGGAGACCCAGTACTTC. Translating gives CATKKPGGGWETQYF.

J is TRBJ2-1 and V is TRBV2; 7 nucleotides agree with TRBD2. V lost 4 bases to trimming and J lost 7 bases; unmatched junction nucleotides: 4. The CDR3 extends over 13 amino acids. The germline CDR1 and CDR2 sequences are SNHLY and FYNNEI. In DNA, the CDR3 is TGTGCCAGCAGTGTAGGACTAGGAAATGAGCAGTTCTTC. This translates into CASSVGLGNEQFF. The full variable domain, in which reference TRBV2 and TRBJ2-1 provide the parts outside the CDR3, is EPEVTQTPSHQVTQMGQEVILRCVPISNHLYFYWYRQILGQKVEFLVSFYNNEISEKSEIFDDQFSVERPDGSNFTLKIRSTKLEDSAMYFCASSVGLGNEQFFGPGTRLTVL.

This clone has just a few counts. The chain carries TRBV28 and TRBJ2-1; 11 bases are a match to TRBD2. Germline CDR1 MDHEN, CDR2 SYDVKM. V lost 5 bases to trimming and J lost 5 bases; unmatched junction nucleotides: 8. The CDR3 consists of 16 residues. CDR3 sequence (DNA): TGTGCCAGCAGTCAAGCGGGACTAGCGGTTAACAATGAGCAGTTCTTC. It translates to CASSQAGLAVNNEQFF.

In this sample, this clone turned up a few times. V and J are TRBV29-1 and TRBJ2-7, with 9 bases aligning to TRBD2. J lost 1 base, V lost 2 bases, and 3 bases had no gene match. CDR3 length: 14 residues. The V gene's germline CDR1 is SQVTM and CDR2 ANQGSEA. For the CDR3, the DNA is TGCAGCGTTGAAATAGCGGGAGCATCCTACGAGCAGTACTTC. The encoded protein is CSVEIAGASYEQYF.

As for this clone: Within the sample, other DNA sequences also encode this same CDR3. V is TRBV28 and J is TRBJ2-1; 11 bases are shared with TRBD2. With 5 bases clipped from V and 4 bases from J, the junction kept 4 bases outside the gene matches. The CDR3 has 15 amino acids. From germline, CDR1 is MDHEN and CDR2 SYDVKM. Here the CDR3 reads CASSPGTSGYNEQFF. The CDR3 coding sequence is TGTGCCAGCAGTCCCGGGACTAGCGGATACAATGAGCAGTTCTTC.

This clone has a handful of counts. J is TRBJ1-2 and V is TRBV15; TRBD1 agrees at 7 bases. Germline CDR1 reads LNHNV; CDR2 reads YYDKDF (reference sequence). The junction had 2 bases not matched to a gene; V was cut back by 3 bases and J by 4 bases. This CDR3 spans 13 amino acids. In nucleotides, the CDR3 is TGTGCCACCAGCAGGGACAGGCCCTATGGCTACACCTTC. Protein product: CATSRDRPYGYTF.

This clone was seen only a few times. The V call is TRBV7-9, the J call TRBJ2-5; possible D gene TRBD2, 5 bases. CDR3 size: 13 residues. The V and J ends lost 3 bases and 13 bases respectively, with 18 bases between them. CDR1 and CDR2 (germline): SEHNR, FQNEAQ (reference sequence). This chain's CDR3 is CASSFSTNTDWYF. CDR3 DNA: TGTGCCAGCAGCTTCTCCACTAACACGGACTGGTACTTC.

V is TRBV5-1 and J is TRBJ2-1; no clear D gene. The V end lost 5 bases, the J end lost 0 bases, and 6 bases lay between the germline ends. The CDR3 contains 13 residues. Germline V gene lookup returns CDR1 SGHRS and CDR2 YFSETQ. CDR3 in DNA: TGCGCCAGCAGTCCAGGCTCCTACAATGAGCAGTTCTTC. Residues: CASSPGSYNEQFF.

The chain links TRBV7-6 to TRBJ2-7; maybe TRBD2 (6 bases). Germline assignment: CDR1 SGHVS and CDR2 FNYEAQ. Trimming shortened V by 5 bases and J by 3 bases, and 11 bases separated the two germline ends. The CDR3 length is 13 residues. The CDR3 DNA follows: TGTGCCAGCAGCACGGAGGGTGGCTACGAGCAGTACTTC. Encoded protein: CASSTEGGYEQYF.

The rearrangement joins TRBV11-3 to TRBJ1-1; the D gene is possibly TRBD1 (6 bases). V lost 6 bases and J 0 bases, leaving 11 bases between the germline ends. The CDR3 sequence is 14 residues long. Germline CDR1 is SGHNT and CDR2 is YENEEA. The CDR3: CASRWTAMNTEAFF. The CDR3 region has the DNA TGTGCCAGCAGGTGGACAGCCATGAACACTGAAGCTTTCTTT.